The present T cell receptor (beta chain) was sequenced within a study of CD8+CD57+ T cells in acquired aplastic anemia. On the study more broadly: On average, sorted CD4+ and CD8+ cells gave 3 to 3.5 ug of DNA.

Germline V gene lookup returns CDR1 MDHEN and CDR2 SYDVKM. This CDR3 region has 13 residues. V shed 5 bases and J shed 5 bases, with 12 bases lying between them. Only patients with CD8+CD57+ cell expansion on flow cytometry were chosen for sequencing. All participating patients were living with severe acquired aplastic anemia. TCR beta VDJ and CDR3 profiles were obtained from a genomic DNA template. TCRdb re-derived calls from the reads in MiXCR, one entry per CDR3 protein. This sample carries roughly 120,000 distinct CDR3 sequences, 45% to 60% of them seen once, and the ten largest clones take roughly 29%.

The chain links TRBV28 to TRBJ1-1; no clear D. The receptor was derived from a human donor with aplastic anemia. The sample was sorted CD4+, CD8+, or CD8+CD57+ T cells (not recorded which) from PBMCs. CDR3 DNA sequence: TGTGCCAGCAGTCTCCTCGCACGGACTGAAGCTTTCTTT. Translation: CASSLLARTEAFF.